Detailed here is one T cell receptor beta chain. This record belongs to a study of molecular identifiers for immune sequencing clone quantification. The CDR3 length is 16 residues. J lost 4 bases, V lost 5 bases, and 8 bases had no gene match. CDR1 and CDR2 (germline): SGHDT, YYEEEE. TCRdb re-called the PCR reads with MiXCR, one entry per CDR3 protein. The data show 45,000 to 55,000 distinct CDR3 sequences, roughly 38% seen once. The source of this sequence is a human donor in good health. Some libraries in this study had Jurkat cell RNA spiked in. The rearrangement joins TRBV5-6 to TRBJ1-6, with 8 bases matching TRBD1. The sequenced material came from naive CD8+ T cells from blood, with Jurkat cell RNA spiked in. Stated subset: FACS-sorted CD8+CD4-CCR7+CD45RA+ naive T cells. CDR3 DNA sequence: TGTGCCAGCAGTCTTGGGACAGGTGGATATAATTCACCCCTCCACTTT. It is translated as CASSLGTGGYNSPLHF. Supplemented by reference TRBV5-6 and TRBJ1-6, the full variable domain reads DAGVTQSPTHLIKTRGQQVTLRCSPKSGHDTVSWYQQALGQGPQFIFQYYEEEERQRGNFPDRFSGHQFPNYSSELNVNALLLGDSALYLCASSLGTGGYNSPLHFGNGTRLTVT.